What follows are 21 T cell receptor beta chains derived from one specimen sequenced in a study of post-analysis software for immune sequencing data. Study outcomes and limitations: Controls showed lower frequencies than patients for a handful of TRBV segments, and TRBV5-6, TRBV5-1 and TRBV20-1 were among these.

The TCR beta cDNA libraries contained unique molecular identifiers. MiXCR, run by TCRdb on the PCR reads, gives a single entry per CDR3 protein. The sample lists 500,000 to 600,000 distinct CDR3 sequences, around 40% occurring once. For these receptors, no antigen is known. Sequencing input: blood. Receptors were obtained from a girl aged 10 to 17 with multiple sclerosis.

This clonotype showed up just a few times. The chain is built from TRBV5-1 and TRBJ2-7; perhaps D is TRBD1 or TRBD2 (5 bases each). Trimming shortened V by 3 bases and J by 0 bases, and 10 bases separated the two germline ends. The CDR3 runs 14 residues. Germline lookup yields CDR1 SGHRS and CDR2 YFSETQ. CDR3 bases: TGCGCCAGCAGCTCGAGGGGAGACTCCTACGAGCAGTACTTC. This gives the protein CASSSRGDSYEQYF.

The chain has TRBV12-3 or TRBV12-4 and TRBJ1-6; D might be TRBD1 (5 bases). V lost 5 bases and J lost 10, with 18 bases in between. The CDR3 loop spans 15 amino acids. CDR3 bases: TGTGCCAGCAGTCCCGGGCAGGGAGTTTGGTCACCCCTCCACTTT. It yields the protein CASSPGQGVWSPLHF.

The rearrangement joins TRBV5-1 to TRBJ2-3, with TRBD2 matching over 14 bases. V trimming: 4 bases; J trimming: 4 bases; junction bases outside the gene matches: 11. This CDR3 has 18 amino acids. Germline V gives CDR1 SGHRS, CDR2 YFSETQ. The CDR3 DNA reads TGCGCCAGCAGCCCCCTGGGGACTAGCGGGAGAAGGCCAGATACGCAGTATTTT. This codes for CASSPLGTSGRRPDTQYF.

This clonotype has just a few counts. The chain links TRBV12-3 or TRBV12-4 to TRBJ1-6, with a weak D call TRBD1 (5 bases). The CDR3 loop spans 12 amino acids. The V gene lost 5 bases and the J gene lost 14 bases, with 13 bases spanning the gap. Here the CDR3 DNA reads TGTGCCAGCAGTACAGGCTGGAGTGCCCTCCACTTT. Translated, it gives CASSTGWSALHF.

The chain recombines TRBV29-1 with TRBJ1-2; 8 nucleotides agree with TRBD1. The length of the CDR3 is 13 residues. V lost 7 bases and J lost 3; bases outside the gene matches: 7. CDR1 is SQVTM and CDR2 is ANQGSEA in the germline V gene. In DNA, the CDR3 is TGCAGCGCTCAGGGGGCGCGGTACTATGGCTACACCTTC. Its translation: CSAQGARYYGYTF.

This clonotype was picked up one time. V and J are TRBV12-3 or TRBV12-4 and TRBJ2-1; 11 bases agree with TRBD1. V shed 6 bases, J shed 9 bases, and the junction held 10 bases outside the gene matches. The CDR3 loop spans 15 amino acids. The CDR3 spells CASRGGTGGFGEQFF. CDR3 coding DNA: TGTGCCAGCAGAGGTGGGACAGGGGGTTTTGGTGAGCAGTTCTTC.

This clonotype was found a few times. The CDR3 DNA follows: TGTGCCAGCAGCCAAGGGATTCAGCCCCAGCATTTT. It is translated as CASSQGIQPQHF. The V call is TRBV3-1, the J call TRBJ1-5; D gene ambiguous. The CDR3 runs to 12 residues. Trimming removed 1 base from V and 6 bases from J, with 4 bases in between. Germline-derived CDR1 and CDR2 are LGHDT and YNNKEL (reference sequence). The full variable domain, completed using reference TRBV3-1 and TRBJ1-5, is DTAVSQTPKYLVTQMGNDKSIKCEQNLGHDTMYWYKQDSKKFLKIMFSYNNKELIINETVPNRFSPKSPDKAHLNLHINSLELGDSAVYFCASSQGIQPQHFGDGTRLSIL.

The rearrangement uses TRBV12-3 or TRBV12-4 and TRBJ2-7; D remains ambiguous. This CDR3 has 13 residues. V lost 6 bases to trimming and J lost 3 bases, with 12 bases between them. The CDR3 DNA reads TGTGCCAGCAGACCCGACTTGATCTACGAGCAGTACTTC. Protein: CASRPDLIYEQYF.

The J gene is TRBJ2-7, the V gene TRBV5-1; TRBD2 agrees at 8 bases. Germline-derived CDR1 and CDR2 are SGHRS and YFSETQ. With 4 bases clipped from V and 3 bases from J, the junction kept 9 bases outside the gene matches. This CDR3 contains 15 residues. CDR3 residues: CASSVTGTRSYEQYF. In DNA, the CDR3 is TGCGCCAGCAGCGTCACCGGGACTAGAAGCTACGAGCAGTACTTC. Combining the CDR3 with reference TRBV5-1 and TRBJ2-7 gives the whole variable domain KAGVTQTPRYLIKTRGQQVTLSCSPISGHRSVSWYQQTPGQGLQFLFEYFSETQRNKGNFPGRFSGRQFSNSRSEMNVSTLELGDSALYLCASSVTGTRSYEQYFGPGTRLTVT.

This clonotype was picked up one time. The rearrangement joins TRBV6-5 to TRBJ1-5; a weak D match, TRBD1 (5 bases). The CDR3 spans 13 residues. Germline CDR1 is MNHEY and CDR2 is SVGAGI. Trimming cost V 6 bases and J 9 bases, with 15 bases left between them. CDR3 nucleotides: TGTGCCAGCAGACGGGACGGGGGTCGGCCCCAGCATTTT. It translates to CASRRDGGRPQHF.

This clonotype was observed a handful of times. V and J are TRBV12-3 or TRBV12-4 and TRBJ2-7; 8 positions agree with TRBD1. After removal of 5 bases from V and 3 bases from J, the junction contained 15 bases not matched to a gene. CDR3 length: 17 residues. CDR3: CASSPTDGQGTYYEQYF. DNA of the CDR3: TGTGCCAGCAGTCCCACCGACGGACAGGGAACCTACTACGAGCAGTACTTC.

This clonotype was detected a few times. The J gene is TRBJ2-1, the V gene TRBV5-1, with 8 bases aligning to TRBD1. This CDR3 spans 14 amino acids. Germline V CDR1 and CDR2: SGHRS, YFSETQ. V dropped 6 bases and J dropped 0; count of bases not matched to a gene: 2. The CDR3 DNA is TGCGCCAGCAAAGGACAGGGCTCCTACAATGAGCAGTTCTTC. As protein: CASKGQGSYNEQFF.

This clonotype was seen just once. The chain couples TRBV3-1 to TRBJ2-3; D possibly corresponds to TRBD1 (5 bases). This CDR3 spans 15 amino acids. Germline CDR1 is LGHDT and CDR2 is YNNKEL (reference sequence). The ends were cut back, 1 base at V and 1 base at J, with 9 bases in the middle. CDR3 loop: CASSQGTSRTDTQYF. CDR3 bases: TGTGCCAGCAGCCAAGGGACATCACGCACAGATACGCAGTATTTT.

The chain joins TRBV29-1 to TRBJ2-5; D is perhaps TRBD2 (7 bases). The J call could be wrong; TRBJ2-7 is a better fit for the DNA end. Germline CDR1 and CDR2: SQVTM and ANQGSEA. The CDR3 length is 12 residues. The CDR3 nucleotides read TGCAGCGCCACAAGGGGGGGCTACGAGCAGTACTTC. Its translation is CSATRGGYEQYF.

J is TRBJ1-1 and V is TRBV5-1; tentative D call: TRBD1 (6 bases). This CDR3 is 14 amino acids long. Trimming shortened V by 6 bases and J by 5 bases, and 17 bases separated the two germline ends. Germline V gene data show CDR1 as SGHRS and CDR2 as YFSETQ. CDR3 in amino acids: CASTRHRGDTEAFF. CDR3 nucleotides: TGCGCCAGCACCAGGCATAGGGGGGATACTGAAGCTTTCTTT.

The sample holds a few counts of this clonotype. The chain joins TRBV5-1 to TRBJ1-1, with D unresolved. The CDR3 runs to 15 residues. Between the trimmed V and J ends, which lost 0 bases and 0 bases, there was a span of 9 bases. Germline V CDR1 and CDR2: SGHRS, YFSETQ. The CDR3 spells CASSLGRQMNTEAFF. For the CDR3, the DNA is TGCGCCAGCAGCTTGGGTCGGCAGATGAACACTGAAGCTTTCTTT. Variable domain in full (rest from reference TRBV5-1 and TRBJ1-1): KAGVTQTPRYLIKTRGQQVTLSCSPISGHRSVSWYQQTPGQGLQFLFEYFSETQRNKGNFPGRFSGRQFSNSRSEMNVSTLELGDSALYLCASSLGRQMNTEAFFGQGTRLTVV.

This chain joins TRBV24-1 and TRBJ1-1; D uncertain. With 4 bases removed from V and 8 bases from J, the gap between germline ends came to 13 bases. The CDR3 loop spans 13 amino acids. CDR1 and CDR2 from the germline V gene are KGHDR and SFDVKD. The CDR3 loop reads CATSDRRRAEAFF. CDR3 DNA: TGTGCCACCAGTGACCGGAGAAGAGCGGAAGCTTTCTTT.

The chain recombines TRBV7-8 with TRBJ2-1, with D tentatively TRBD1 (6 bases). CDR3 size: 15 residues. The germline V and J ends were trimmed by 6 bases and 13 bases, with 25 bases remaining between them. Germline V gene data show CDR1 as SGHVS and CDR2 as FQNEAQ. The CDR3 here is CASRAGVGGQETQFF. CDR3 in DNA: TGTGCCAGCAGGGCAGGGGTTGGGGGTCAAGAGACCCAGTTCTTC.

This chain's CDR3 is CASSVVFDTEAFF. The DNA of the CDR3 is TGTGCCAGCAGCGTAGTTTTTGACACTGAAGCTTTCTTT. This chain connects TRBV9 to TRBJ1-1; D is uncertain. Germline CDR1 is SGDLS and CDR2 is YYNGEE. CDR3 length equals 13 residues. V dropped 0 bases and J dropped 3 bases, with 6 bases sitting between them.

This clonotype appeared a few times. The V gene is TRBV5-1, the J gene TRBJ2-7; 9 bases align to TRBD1. Per the germline V gene, CDR1 is SGHRS and CDR2 is YFSETQ. The trim removed 6 bases at V and 3 bases at J, leaving 19 bases unmatched. The CDR3 loop spans 18 amino acids. The chain's CDR3 is CASTDDGLGTGLLYEQYF. CDR3 sequence (DNA): TGCGCCAGCACGGACGATGGTCTTGGGACAGGGCTTCTCTACGAGCAGTACTTC.

This chain connects TRBV24-1 to TRBJ2-7; 8 bases are a match to TRBD1. With V trimmed by 7 bases and J by 4 bases, 11 bases remained unmatched. Germline CDR1 and CDR2: KGHDR and SFDVKD. The CDR3 is made up of 15 amino acids. The CDR3: CATSSPGQGAYEQYF. The DNA of the CDR3 is TGTGCCACCAGCTCCCCCGGGCAGGGGGCATACGAGCAGTACTTC.